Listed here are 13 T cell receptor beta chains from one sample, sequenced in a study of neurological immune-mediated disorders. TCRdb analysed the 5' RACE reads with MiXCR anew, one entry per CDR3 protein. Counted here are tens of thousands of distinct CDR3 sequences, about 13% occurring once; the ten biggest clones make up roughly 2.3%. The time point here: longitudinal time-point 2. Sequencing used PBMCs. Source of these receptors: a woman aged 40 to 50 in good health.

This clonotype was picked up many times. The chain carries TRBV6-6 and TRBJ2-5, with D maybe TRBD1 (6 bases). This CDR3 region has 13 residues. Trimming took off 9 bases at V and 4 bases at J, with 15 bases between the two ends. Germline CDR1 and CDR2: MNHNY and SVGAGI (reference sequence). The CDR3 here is CASRAGAGETQYF. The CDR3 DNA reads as TGTGCCAGTAGGGCAGGGGCGGGAGAGACCCAGTACTTC.

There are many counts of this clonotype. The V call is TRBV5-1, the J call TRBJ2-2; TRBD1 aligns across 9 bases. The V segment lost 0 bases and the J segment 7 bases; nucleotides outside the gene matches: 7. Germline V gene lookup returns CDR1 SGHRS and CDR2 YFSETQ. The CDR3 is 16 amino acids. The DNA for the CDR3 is TGCGCCAGCAGCTTGGTGGGACAGGGCCGGAACGGGGAGCTGTTTTTT. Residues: CASSLVGQGRNGELFF.

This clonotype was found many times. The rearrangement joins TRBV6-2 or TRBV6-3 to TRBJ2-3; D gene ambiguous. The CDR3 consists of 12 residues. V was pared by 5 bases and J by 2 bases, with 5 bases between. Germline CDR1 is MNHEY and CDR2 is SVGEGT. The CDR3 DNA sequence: TGTGCCAGCAGTGGAAACACAGATACGCAGTATTTT. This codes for CASSGNTDTQYF.

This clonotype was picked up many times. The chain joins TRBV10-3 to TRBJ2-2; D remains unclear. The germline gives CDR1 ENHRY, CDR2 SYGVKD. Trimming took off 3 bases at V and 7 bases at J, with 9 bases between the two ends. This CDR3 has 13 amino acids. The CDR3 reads CAISEGQIGELFF. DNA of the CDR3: TGTGCCATCAGTGAAGGGCAGATCGGGGAGCTGTTTTTT.

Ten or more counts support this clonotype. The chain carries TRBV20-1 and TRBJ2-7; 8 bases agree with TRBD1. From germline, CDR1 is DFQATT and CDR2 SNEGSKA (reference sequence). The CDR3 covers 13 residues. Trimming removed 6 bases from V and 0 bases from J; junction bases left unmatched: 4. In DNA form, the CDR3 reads TGCAGTGCATCGACAGGGGACTCCTACGAGCAGTACTTC. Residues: CSASTGDSYEQYF.

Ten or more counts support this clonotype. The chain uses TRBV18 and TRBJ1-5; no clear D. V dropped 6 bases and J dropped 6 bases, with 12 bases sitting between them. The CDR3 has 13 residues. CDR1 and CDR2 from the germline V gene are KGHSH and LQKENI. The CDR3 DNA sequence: TGTGCCAGCTCTCCCGAGCATGGTCAGCCCCAGCATTTT. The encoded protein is CASSPEHGQPQHF.

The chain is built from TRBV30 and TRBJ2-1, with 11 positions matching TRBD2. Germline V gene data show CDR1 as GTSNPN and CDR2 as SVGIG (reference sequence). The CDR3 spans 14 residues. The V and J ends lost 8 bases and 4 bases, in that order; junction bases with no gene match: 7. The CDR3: CAVIAGGPYNEQFF. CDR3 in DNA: TGTGCCGTTATAGCGGGAGGGCCTTACAATGAGCAGTTCTTC.

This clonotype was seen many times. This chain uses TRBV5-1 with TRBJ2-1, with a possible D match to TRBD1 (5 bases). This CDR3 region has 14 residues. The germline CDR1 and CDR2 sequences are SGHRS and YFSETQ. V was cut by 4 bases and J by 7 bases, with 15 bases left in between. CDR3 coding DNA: TGCGCCAGCAGCCAACCAGGGTCGCAAAATGAGCAGTTCTTC. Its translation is CASSQPGSQNEQFF.

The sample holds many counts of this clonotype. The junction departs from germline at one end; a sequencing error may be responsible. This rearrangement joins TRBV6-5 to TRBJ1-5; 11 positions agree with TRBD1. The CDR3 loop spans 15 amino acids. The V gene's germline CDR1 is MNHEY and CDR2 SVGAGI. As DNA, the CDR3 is TGTGCCAGCAGAGCCCGGACAGGGGGCAACCAGCCCCAGCATTTT. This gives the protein CASRARTGGNQPQHF.

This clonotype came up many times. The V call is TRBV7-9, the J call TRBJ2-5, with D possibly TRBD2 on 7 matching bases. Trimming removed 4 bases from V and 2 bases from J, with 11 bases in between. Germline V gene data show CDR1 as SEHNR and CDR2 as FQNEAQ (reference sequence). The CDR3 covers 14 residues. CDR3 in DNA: TGTGCCAGCAGCTGGGGGGGCGATCAAGAGACCCAGTACTTC. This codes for CASSWGGDQETQYF.

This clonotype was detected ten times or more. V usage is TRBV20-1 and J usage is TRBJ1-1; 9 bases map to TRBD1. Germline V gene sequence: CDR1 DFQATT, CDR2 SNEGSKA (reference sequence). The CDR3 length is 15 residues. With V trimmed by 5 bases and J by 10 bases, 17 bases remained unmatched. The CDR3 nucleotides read TGCAGTGCTCCTCCCAGCCTTGGACAGGGGAGGAGAGCTTTCTTT. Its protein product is CSAPPSLGQGRRAFF.

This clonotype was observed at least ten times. The CDR3 DNA is TGCAGTGCTAGGTGGACTAGCGGGGGCTACGAGCAGTACTTC. It translates to CSARWTSGGYEQYF. The V call is TRBV20-1, the J call TRBJ2-7, with TRBD2 matching 13 bases. The CDR3 has 14 residues. CDR1 and CDR2 from the germline V gene are DFQATT and SNEGSKA (reference sequence). The junction had 2 bases not matched to a gene; V was cut back by 3 bases and J by 3 bases.

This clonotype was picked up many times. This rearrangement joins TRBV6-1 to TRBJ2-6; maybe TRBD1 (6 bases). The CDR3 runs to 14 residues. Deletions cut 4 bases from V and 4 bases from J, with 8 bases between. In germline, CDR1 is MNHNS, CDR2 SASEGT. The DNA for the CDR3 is TGTGCCAGCAGTGGACAGGCCGGGGCCAACGTCCTGACTTTC. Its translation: CASSGQAGANVLTF.